This T cell receptor beta chain comes out of a study of molecular identifiers for immune sequencing clone quantification. Deletions cut 2 bases from V and 0 bases from J, with 13 bases between. Germline-derived CDR1 and CDR2 are SEHNR and FQNEAQ (reference sequence). This CDR3 spans 16 amino acids. TCRdb passed the PCR reads through MiXCR, listing each CDR3 protein once. The data hold over 55,000 distinct CDR3 sequences, with over 15% observed a single time. This clonotype was recorded many times. V and J are TRBV7-9 and TRBJ2-5; maybe TRBD1 (5 bases). The sample was naive CD8+ T cells from blood, with Jurkat cell RNA spiked in. Subset indicated: FACS-sorted CD8+CD4-CCR7+CD45RA+ naive T cells. The clonotype comes from a human donor in good health. Some libraries in this study had Jurkat cell RNA spiked in. The CDR3 sequence is CASSLITGQYQETQYF. Here the CDR3 DNA reads TGTGCCAGCAGCTTAATAACTGGACAATACCAAGAGACCCAGTACTTC.